The 21 T cell receptor beta chains presented below share a single source sample, sequenced in a study of cytomegalovirus exposure and HLA in healthy donors. The PCR was carried out with 60 Vbeta primers and 13 Jbeta primers. TCRdb keeps only in-frame clones here, not all; method: immunoSEQ multiplex PCR. The table shows more than 90,000 clones, with over 65% occurring only once. The sample taken for sequencing was PBMCs. These receptors all come from a woman in her fifties or sixties in good health and CMV-seropositive.

The V gene is TRBV7-9, the J gene TRBJ2-3; 16 nucleotides line up with TRBD2. The CDR3 sequence is 19 residues long. Germline trimming cut 4 bases from V and 2 bases from J; bases unmatched to any gene: 9. CDR1 and CDR2 (germline): SEHNR, FQNEAQ (reference sequence). The CDR3 region is CASSSTPGLAGGDTDTQYF. The CDR3 DNA reads as TGTGCCAGCAGCTCGACTCCGGGACTAGCGGGAGGGGACACAGATACGCAGTATTTT. Drawing the rest from reference TRBV7-9 and TRBJ2-3, the complete variable domain is DTGVSQNPRHKITKRGQNVTFRCDPISEHNRLYWYRQTLGQGPEFLTYFQNEAQLEKSRLLSDRFSAERPKGSFSTLEIQRTEQGDSAMYLCASSSTPGLAGGDTDTQYFGPGTRLTVL.

The V and J genes are TRBV5-1 and TRBJ1-1, with a weak D call TRBD1 (5 bases). Deletions cut 7 bases from V and 0 bases from J, with 13 bases between. In germline, CDR1 is SGHRS, CDR2 YFSETQ. This CDR3 spans 14 amino acids. In DNA form, the CDR3 reads TGCGCCAGCTCGGGAGGGGTTGTGAACACTGAAGCTTTCTTT. Protein: CASSGGVVNTEAFF.

This clone was seen more than once but under ten times. This sequence joins TRBV5-1 and TRBJ2-1; a possible D gene is TRBD2 (6 bases). Between the trimmed V and J ends, which lost 0 bases and 5 bases, there was a span of 9 bases. The CDR3 contains 14 residues. Germline CDR1 reads SGHRS; CDR2 reads YFSETQ. The CDR3 is CASSLGGTDNEQFF. The DNA of the CDR3 is TGCGCCAGCAGCTTGGGCGGGACCGACAATGAGCAGTTCTTC.

The chain couples TRBV7-2 to TRBJ2-4; TRBD1 is a possible D gene (7 bases). CDR1 and CDR2 from the germline V gene are SGHTA and FQGNSA. The CDR3 extends over 15 amino acids. V shed 7 bases and J shed 8 bases, with 21 bases lying between them. CDR3 coding DNA: TGTGCCAGCACCATAAACGGCGGCAGGGGGGACATTCAGTACTTC. Translating it yields CASTINGGRGDIQYF. The full variable domain, with the rest looked up from reference TRBV7-2 and TRBJ2-4, is GAGVSQSPSNKVTEKGKDVELRCDPISGHTALYWYRQSLGQGLEFLIYFQGNSAPDKSGLPSDRFSAERTGGSVSTLTIQRTQQEDSAVYLCASTINGGRGDIQYFGAGTRLSVL.

J is TRBJ1-2 and V is TRBV5-6; 7 bases are a match to TRBD1. V gave up 1 base and J gave up 1 base; unmatched junction bases: 7. CDR3 length: 16 residues. From germline, CDR1 is SGHDT and CDR2 YYEEEE. The CDR3 loop reads CASSLTGAPFNYGYTF. CDR3 DNA: TGTGCCAGCAGCTTGACAGGGGCTCCGTTTAACTATGGCTACACCTTC.

The sample holds a few counts of this clone. The chain carries TRBV11-1 and TRBJ2-7; possible D gene TRBD1, 6 bases. Trimming left V 0 bases short and J 3 bases short, with 15 bases between. From germline, CDR1 is SGHAT and CDR2 FQDESV (reference sequence). The CDR3 has 16 residues. The CDR3 nucleotides are TGTGCCAGCAGCTTAGCGGGGCAGGGGCGACTCTACGAGCAGTACTTC. It is translated as CASSLAGQGRLYEQYF.

The gene calls are TRBV27 and TRBJ2-7; D gene unclear. Trimming left V 7 bases short and J 0 bases short, with 19 bases between. CDR3 size: 16 residues. Germline-derived CDR1 and CDR2 are MNHEY and SMNVEV (reference sequence). The CDR3 coding sequence is TGTGCCAGCACCCCCTATTCGCTAGGCCGCTCCTACGAGCAGTACTTC. It codes for CASTPYSLGRSYEQYF.

This chain uses TRBV7-9 with TRBJ2-7; 7 nucleotides match TRBD1. The CDR3 totals 14 residues. Germline V CDR1 and CDR2: SEHNR, FQNEAQ (reference sequence). The V gene end was trimmed by 3 bases and the J gene end by 2 bases; junction bases not matched to a gene: 4. The CDR3 DNA reads TGTGCCAGCAGCTTCGAGACAGGGACCTACGAGCAGTACTTC. This gives the protein CASSFETGTYEQYF.

This chain connects TRBV27 to TRBJ2-3; a possible D gene is TRBD2 (5 bases). CDR1 MNHEY and CDR2 SMNVEV come from the germline V gene (reference sequence). The V end lost 2 bases, the J end lost 2 bases, and 8 bases lay between the germline ends. The CDR3 is 14 residues long. The CDR3 protein is CASSLRRTTDTQYF. The CDR3 DNA follows: TGTGCCAGCAGTTTAAGGAGGACCACAGATACGCAGTATTTT.

The chain has TRBV5-1 and TRBJ2-7, with D hard to call. The V and J ends lost 0 bases and 6 bases respectively, with 10 bases between them. The CDR3 spans 13 residues. Germline V gives CDR1 SGHRS, CDR2 YFSETQ. The CDR3: CASSLAVPSEQYF. In DNA form, the CDR3 reads TGCGCCAGCAGCTTGGCGGTTCCTTCCGAGCAGTACTTC.

This clone was observed a single time. The genes are TRBV4-1 and TRBJ2-2; D unclear. This CDR3 contains 12 residues. Trimming removed 6 bases from V and 2 bases from J, with 4 bases in between. CDR1 is MGHRA, CDR2 YSYEKL, per germline. CDR3 sequence (DNA): TGCGCCAGCAGACACAACACCGGGGAGCTGTTTTTT. It yields the protein CASRHNTGELFF.

The rearrangement joins TRBV9 to TRBJ2-1; 13 positions match TRBD2. The V and J ends lost 3 bases and 10 bases, in that order; junction bases with no gene match: 7. The CDR3 is made up of 15 amino acids. Germline lookup yields CDR1 SGDLS and CDR2 YYNGEE. The CDR3 protein is CASSATSGGAQEQFF. CDR3 coding DNA: TGTGCCAGCAGCGCAACTAGCGGGGGGGCCCAGGAGCAGTTCTTC.

The chain uses TRBV18 and TRBJ2-2; possibly TRBD1 for D (5 bases). The CDR3 has 16 residues. V lost 0 bases to trimming and J lost 3 bases, with 11 bases between them. Germline lookup yields CDR1 KGHSH and CDR2 LQKENI. CDR3 residues: CASSPPSTVDTGELFF. The CDR3 DNA reads as TGTGCCAGCTCACCACCGTCGACAGTAGACACCGGGGAGCTGTTTTTT.

The rearrangement links TRBV18 to TRBJ1-3; D gene unclear. The germline V gene encodes CDR1 KGHSH and CDR2 LQKENI. Trimming pared 1 base from V and 2 bases from J, leaving 12 bases between. The length of the CDR3 is 16 residues. The CDR3 sequence is CASSPLVVQAGNTIYF. CDR3 sequence (DNA): TGTGCCAGCTCACCACTTGTAGTCCAGGCTGGAAACACCATATATTTT.

The chain employs TRBV29-1 and TRBJ1-1; no definite D call. CDR1 and CDR2 (germline): SQVTM, ANQGSEA. V was clipped by 6 bases and J by 7 bases, with 9 bases between them. This CDR3 contains 10 residues. CDR3 sequence (DNA): TGCAGCGTAGCGGATGTTGAAGCTTTCTTT. Residues: CSVADVEAFF.

This clone has just a few counts. This rearrangement joins TRBV4-1 to TRBJ1-4; D is undetermined. V shed 0 bases and J shed 11 bases, with 25 bases lying between them. This CDR3 spans 18 amino acids. Germline V lookup: CDR1 MGHRA, CDR2 YSYEKL. The CDR3, as DNA: TGCGCCAGCAGCCAAGAAACTCCAAGCACCGAAATGATGTGGAAACTGTTTTTT. It yields the protein CASSQETPSTEMMWKLFF.

The chain links TRBV25-1 to TRBJ1-2; D gene ambiguous. CDR1 is MGHDK, CDR2 SYGVNS, per germline. V lost 6 bases, J lost 4 bases, and 15 bases lay in between. The CDR3 loop spans 14 amino acids. The CDR3 nucleotides read TGTGCCAGCAGGGAGCCCTTCGGGATCTATGGCTACACCTTC. The encoded protein is CASREPFGIYGYTF.

This clone occurred a few times. This sequence joins TRBV19 and TRBJ1-5, with D possibly being TRBD1 (6 bases). CDR1 is LNHDA and CDR2 is SQIVND in the germline V gene (reference sequence). V dropped 0 bases and J dropped 15 bases, with 15 bases sitting between them. The CDR3 has 13 amino acids. The CDR3 bases are TGTGCCAGTAGTATAGATAGGGGGACACGGAGGCATTTT. It translates to CASSIDRGTRRHF.

The chain has TRBV9 and TRBJ2-3; 9 nucleotides line up with TRBD1. From germline, CDR1 is SGDLS and CDR2 YYNGEE. Trimming took 3 bases from V and 6 from J; bases not matched to a gene: 11. The CDR3 covers 16 residues. The CDR3 spells CASSEYITGGSDTQYF. The CDR3 region has the DNA TGTGCCAGCAGCGAATATATAACAGGGGGCTCGGATACGCAGTATTTT. The variable domain in full, with the rest retrieved from reference TRBV9 and TRBJ2-3, is DSGVTQTPKHLITATGQRVTLRCSPRSGDLSVYWYQQSLDQGLQFLIQYYNGEERAKGNILERFSAQQFPDLHSELNLSSLELGDSALYFCASSEYITGGSDTQYFGPGTRLTVL.

There are a few counts of this clone. CDR3 sequence: CASIYLPYEQYF. In DNA form, the CDR3 reads TGTGCCAGTATCTATCTGCCCTACGAGCAGTACTTC. The V gene is TRBV19, the J gene TRBJ2-7; D uncertain. V lost 7 bases and J lost 2, with 9 bases in between. Germline V CDR1 and CDR2: LNHDA, SQIVND (reference sequence). The CDR3 is 12 residues long.

This clone has just one count. The chain carries TRBV5-4 and TRBJ2-3; TRBD2 agrees at 7 bases. The ends lost 0 bases at V and 6 bases at J; junction bases unmatched: 13. Germline V gives CDR1 SGHNT, CDR2 YYREEE (reference sequence). This CDR3 is built from 17 residues. In nucleotides, the CDR3 is TGTGCCAGCAGCTTGGCCCTTCAGCGGGGCCCGGGGGATACGCAGTATTTT. Translation gives CASSLALQRGPGDTQYF.